This paragraph covers one TCR beta chain sequence. The record originates from a study of blood T cell repertoires in COVID-19. About the study: T cells, B-cell-depleted T cells, or PBMCs provided the cDNA or gDNA that served as material.

CDR3 size: 15 residues. The germline V gene has CDR1 SGHRS and CDR2 YFSETQ. V lost 2 bases and J lost 7, with 18 bases in between. Authors' analysis steps: Estimation of nucleated cell counts relied on the amplification of reference gene primers. Clones were sequenced by immunoSEQ multiplex PCR, and TCRdb holds only the in-frame ones, with some missing. V and J calls and clone size are those listed in that table; D and trimming were worked out from the DNA. The repertoire holds 290,000 or so clones, just over 90% seen once, with about 2.2% in the top ten. The rearrangement joins TRBV5-1 to TRBJ1-1, with a weak D call TRBD1 (5 bases). Sequencing was done on a sample of peripheral blood. The receptor was isolated from a woman in her 30s with COVID-19, enrolled during active disease. The CDR3 DNA reads as TGCGCCAGCAGCTTAGTAGGGGCGGACGGACGTGAAGCTTTCTTT. This gives the protein CASSLVGADGREAFF. The whole variable domain, filled in from reference TRBV5-1 and TRBJ1-1, reads KAGVTQTPRYLIKTRGQQVTLSCSPISGHRSVSWYQQTPGQGLQFLFEYFSETQRNKGNFPGRFSGRQFSNSRSEMNVSTLELGDSALYLCASSLVGADGREAFFGQGTRLTVV.